This TCR beta chain was identified during a study of monozygotic twins with inflammatory bowel disease. Study-level points and caveats: Evidence did not back any single strong signal or clonotype linked to IBD.

Per-sample cDNA came from eight separate reactions. TCRdb re-called the 5' RACE reads; one entry per CDR3 protein, DNA not given. The sample includes some 170,000 distinct CDR3 sequences. Concerning this clonotype: Its antigen is still unknown.

CDR1 and CDR2 (germline): ENHRY, SYGVKD. The CDR3 length is 17 residues. The chain recombines TRBV10-3 with TRBJ2-2; TCRdb indicates TRBD2, and absent DNA this call remains unverified. The specimen sequenced was blood. The source of this sequence is a human donor with ulcerative colitis or Crohn's disease, or a healthy co-twin of an affected twin (not recorded which). This chain's CDR3 is CAISRPGTSGTSGELFF.